The clone carrying this TCR beta chain was recorded a few times. Its matching antigen is unknown. CDR3 length: 17 residues. Trimming at V came to 5 bases and at J to 0 bases, leaving 11 bases not matched to a gene. Looked up from germline, CDR1 is SGHVS and CDR2 is FNYEAQ. The data were taken from a study of T cell repertoires in cytomegalovirus infection. Study-level background: Signatures in public TCR beta sequences pointed to both CMV infection and matching HLA type. Study outcomes and limitations: CMV-specific TCR beta clonotypes restricted by HLA-C dominated the ex vivo response.

TCRdb recomputed calls from the reads with MiXCR, one row per CDR3 protein. The data show a few hundred thousand distinct CDR3 sequences, about 17% seen once. The sequenced sample consisted of PBMCs. This clonotype was obtained from a human donor in good health (CMV status not recorded). Some clones in this sample may be carry-over from other donors' samples. The chain is built from TRBV7-6 and TRBJ2-7; TRBD1 agrees at 9 bases. The CDR3 sequence is CASSISGQGNPSYEQYF. DNA for the CDR3: TGTGCCAGCAGCATCTCAGGACAGGGGAATCCCTCCTACGAGCAGTACTTC.